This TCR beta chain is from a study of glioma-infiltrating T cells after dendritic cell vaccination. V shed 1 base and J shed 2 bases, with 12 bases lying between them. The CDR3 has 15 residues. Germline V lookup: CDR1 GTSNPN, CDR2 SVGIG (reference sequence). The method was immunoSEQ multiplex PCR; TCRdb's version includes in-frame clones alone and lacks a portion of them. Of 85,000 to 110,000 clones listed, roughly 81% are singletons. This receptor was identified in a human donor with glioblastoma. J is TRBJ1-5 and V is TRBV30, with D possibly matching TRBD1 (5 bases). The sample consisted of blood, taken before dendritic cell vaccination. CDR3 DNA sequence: TGTGCCTGGAGTGAGGGTGACAGACGCAATCAGCCCCAGCATTTT. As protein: CAWSEGDRRNQPQHF. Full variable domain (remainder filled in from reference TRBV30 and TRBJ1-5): SQTIHQWPATLVQPVGSPLSLECTVEGTSNPNLYWYRQAAGRGLQLLFYSVGIGQISSEVPQNLSASRPQDRQFILSSKKLLLSDSGFYLCAWSEGDRRNQPQHFGDGTRLSIL.